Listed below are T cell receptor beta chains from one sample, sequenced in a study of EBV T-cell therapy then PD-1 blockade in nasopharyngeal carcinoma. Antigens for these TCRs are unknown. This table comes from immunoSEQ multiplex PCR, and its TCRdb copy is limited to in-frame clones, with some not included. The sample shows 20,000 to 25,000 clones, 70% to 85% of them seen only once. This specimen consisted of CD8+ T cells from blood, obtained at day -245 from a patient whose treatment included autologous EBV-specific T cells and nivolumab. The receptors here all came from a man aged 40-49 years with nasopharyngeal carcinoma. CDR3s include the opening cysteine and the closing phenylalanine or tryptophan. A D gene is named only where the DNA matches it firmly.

CASSFTDSYNEQFF 14 TRBJ2-1 - TRBV7-9
CASSGTGSGVAYEQYF 16 TRBJ2-7 TRBD2 TRBV9
CASSLGDRVSF 11 TRBJ1-2 TRBD1 TRBV7-9
CASRQGYNEQFF 12 TRBJ2-1 TRBD1 TRBV27
CASSLAVGVYGYTF 14 TRBJ1-2 - TRBV27
CASSYMGQNYGYTF 14 TRBJ1-2 - TRBV6-5
CASSASGDYNEQFF 14 TRBJ2-1 TRBD2 TRBV27
CASSLDGIRVTQYF 14 TRBJ2-3 - TRBV28
CASTIDRVGTEAFF 14 TRBJ1-1 TRBD1 TRBV25-1
CACRPLYREYGYTF 14 TRBJ1-2 - TRBV30
CASSLWDRAAQYF 13 TRBJ2-5 TRBD1 TRBV5-6
CASSSGYNGYTF 12 TRBJ1-2 - TRBV9
CASSQVGRVNDGYTF 15 TRBJ1-2 - TRBV4-3
CASSLRRTGEDGYTF 15 TRBJ1-2 TRBD1 TRBV13
CASQTGQGRNTIYF 14 TRBJ1-3 TRBD1 TRBV4-1